The 32 T cell receptor beta chains listed next were all sequenced from one sample in a study of blood T cells in healthy people across ages. The use of a sample-barcoded 5' primer and a J-beta primer mix characterized a second PCR of about 6 to 12 cycles. One entry per CDR3 protein results from TCRdb running MiXCR on the 5' RACE reads. This repertoire shows 790,000 or so distinct CDR3 sequences, about 56% found once; its top ten account for around 25%. Sequenced: blood. All receptors derive from a middle-aged man in good health.

The gene calls are TRBV5-1 and TRBJ1-6, with a possible D match to TRBD1 (6 bases). The V gene lost 4 bases and the J gene lost 7 bases, with 18 bases spanning the gap. This CDR3 is built from 16 residues. Germline V gene data show CDR1 as SGHRS and CDR2 as YFSETQ. CDR3 bases: TGCGCCAGCAGCGCAAACAGGGTTGGTAGGAATTCACCCCTCCACTTT. Amino acid sequence: CASSANRVGRNSPLHF.

This chain links TRBV15 with TRBJ1-2; possible D gene TRBD1, 5 bases. Germline CDR1 is LNHNV and CDR2 is YYDKDF (reference sequence). The ends were cut back, 0 bases at V and 6 bases at J, with 17 bases in the middle. The CDR3 is 16 residues long. CDR3 loop: CATSRDRAGTQNGYTF. The CDR3, as DNA: TGTGCCACCAGCAGAGATCGAGCAGGGACCCAGAATGGCTACACCTTC.

The rearrangement links TRBV11-2 to TRBJ2-7; weak D call: TRBD1 (6 bases). The CDR3 length is 14 residues. CDR1 and CDR2 (germline): SGHAT, FQNNGV. V was cut by 4 bases and J by 0 bases, with 10 bases left in between. The CDR3 reads CASSSATGSYEQYF. DNA for the CDR3: TGTGCCAGCAGCTCAGCGACAGGCTCCTACGAGCAGTACTTC.

This rearrangement joins TRBV4-1 to TRBJ2-1; 13 bases are a match to TRBD2. The ends lost 4 bases at V and 2 bases at J; junction bases unmatched: 11. The CDR3 totals 19 residues. Germline loops: CDR1 MGHRA, CDR2 YSYEKL. The CDR3 region has the DNA TGCGCCAGCAGCCGACTAGCGGGAGGCATTGTTATCCCCTACAATGAGCAGTTCTTC. Translating it yields CASSRLAGGIVIPYNEQFF.

This clonotype was picked up a small number of times. The chain employs TRBV29-1 and TRBJ2-3, with D possibly TRBD1 on 6 matching bases. The CDR3 is 14 amino acids. Trimming took off 5 bases at V and 0 bases at J, with 12 bases between the two ends. The germline CDR1 and CDR2 sequences are SQVTM and ANQGSEA. The DNA for the CDR3 is TGCAGCGTTCACTGGGGGCCCAGCACAGATACGCAGTATTTT. Its translation: CSVHWGPSTDTQYF.

The chain is built from TRBV28 and TRBJ1-5; 7 bases line up with TRBD1. The V gene end was trimmed by 1 base and the J gene end by 6 bases; junction bases not matched to a gene: 6. CDR1 MDHEN and CDR2 SYDVKM come from the germline V gene. This CDR3 has 15 amino acids. The CDR3 spells CASSLSGQGGQPQHF. The CDR3 nucleotides are TGTGCCAGCAGTTTATCCGGCCAGGGGGGTCAGCCCCAGCATTTT.

This rearrangement joins TRBV7-9 to TRBJ2-7, with D possibly matching TRBD1 (6 bases). Looked up from germline, CDR1 is SEHNR and CDR2 is FQNEAQ (reference sequence). The V end was cut by 4 bases, the J end by 7 bases, with 17 bases between. This CDR3 is built from 14 residues. This CDR3 is CASSSPQGSQEQYF. The CDR3 DNA reads as TGTGCCAGCAGCTCGCCACAGGGTTCGCAGGAGCAGTACTTC.

The chain links TRBV25-1 to TRBJ1-2; TRBD1 matches at 8 bases. Germline V lookup: CDR1 MGHDK, CDR2 SYGVNS. V dropped 6 bases and J dropped 3; count of bases not matched to a gene: 0. The CDR3 loop spans 12 amino acids. The CDR3 nucleotides read TGTGCCAGCAGGGGACAGGACTATGGCTACACCTTC. Protein sequence: CASRGQDYGYTF.

In regard to this clonotype: This may be a read error: a much more frequent sequence differs by one nucleotide. The chain links TRBV20-1 to TRBJ1-2; D may be TRBD1 (5 bases). The CDR3 extends over 13 amino acids. Per the germline V gene, CDR1 is DFQATT and CDR2 is SNEGSKA (reference sequence). V gave up 7 bases and J gave up 2 bases, with 14 bases separating them. For the CDR3, the DNA is TGCAGTGGGGGCCTGGAAGGGAACTATGGCTACACCTTC. It translates to CSGGLEGNYGYTF.

The rearrangement uses TRBV21-1 and TRBJ2-7. TRBV21-1 constitutes a pseudogene. The CDR3 runs 11 residues. This CDR3 is CASSNYQEQYF. DNA of the CDR3: TGTGCCAGCAGCAATTACCAGGAGCAGTACTTC.

This chain links TRBV7-6 with TRBJ2-7; TRBD1 aligns across 10 bases. The junction had 4 bases not matched to a gene; V was cut back by 5 bases and J by 0 bases. The CDR3 contains 15 residues. Germline CDR1 reads SGHVS; CDR2 reads FNYEAQ. In nucleotides, the CDR3 is TGTGCCAGCAGCCAGGGACAGGGGATCTCCTACGAGCAGTACTTC. Amino acid sequence: CASSQGQGISYEQYF.

To note about this clonotype: This may be a read error: a much more frequent sequence differs by one nucleotide. The V and J genes are TRBV6-5 and TRBJ2-5, with 7 bases lining up with TRBD1. Per germline, CDR1 MNHEY and CDR2 SVGAGI. The CDR3 contains 12 residues. V trimming: 6 bases; J trimming: 11 bases; junction bases outside the gene matches: 9. The DNA for the CDR3 is TGTGCCAGCAGGTCAGACAGGGACAAGCAGTACTTC. Translating gives CASRSDRDKQYF.

This clonotype was seen more than once but under ten times. The J gene is TRBJ2-3, the V gene TRBV12-3 or TRBV12-4, with 12 positions matching TRBD2. The trim removed 5 bases at V and 2 bases at J, leaving 5 bases unmatched. This CDR3 contains 16 residues. The DNA for the CDR3 is TGTGCCAGCAGTCCTTGGACTAGCGGGGTCACAGATACGCAGTATTTT. This translates into CASSPWTSGVTDTQYF.

This chain connects TRBV10-3 to TRBJ1-1, with D possibly TRBD1 on 6 matching bases. Trimming took 10 bases from V and 3 from J, leaving 18 bases between them. Germline CDR1 is ENHRY and CDR2 is SYGVKD. This CDR3 is 14 amino acids long. The CDR3 DNA is TGTGCCACCTCCGGGGGCAGGGGAGACACTGAAGCTTTCTTT. Protein product: CATSGGRGDTEAFF.

The chain combines TRBV29-1 with TRBJ2-7; D is undetermined. The V gene's germline CDR1 is SQVTM and CDR2 ANQGSEA. The CDR3 covers 11 residues. V lost 5 bases to trimming and J lost 3 bases, with 8 bases between them. Here the CDR3 DNA reads TGCAGCGTTTGGGTTGACTACGAGCAGTACTTC. This codes for CSVWVDYEQYF.

The chain carries TRBV28 and TRBJ2-5, with 7 bases matching TRBD2. The V gene end was trimmed by 6 bases and the J gene end by 1 base; junction bases not matched to a gene: 5. The CDR3 is 14 amino acids. Germline CDR1 reads MDHEN; CDR2 reads SYDVKM. The DNA for the CDR3 is TGTGCCAGCAGCTACGGACTAGTCCAAGAGACCCAGTACTTC. Translation: CASSYGLVQETQYF.

The rearrangement uses TRBV7-9 and TRBJ1-1, with D possibly TRBD1 on 5 matching bases. V was shortened by 5 bases and J by 10 bases, with 17 bases between the two germline ends. There are 13 residues in the CDR3. The germline CDR1 and CDR2 sequences are SEHNR and FQNEAQ (reference sequence). The CDR3: CASSPSGIAAAFF. The CDR3 region has the DNA TGTGCCAGCAGCCCCTCAGGGATTGCGGCAGCTTTCTTT.

This clonotype has just one count. The rearrangement links TRBV6-6 to TRBJ1-5; 8 positions agree with TRBD1. Germline CDR1 reads MNHNY; CDR2 reads SVGAGI (reference sequence). The CDR3 is 15 residues long. The ends lost 4 bases at V and 3 bases at J; junction bases unmatched: 5. CDR3 loop: CASSSGQEINQPQHF. The CDR3 DNA is TGTGCCAGCAGTTCGGGACAGGAGATCAATCAGCCCCAGCATTTT.

The V call is TRBV25-1, the J call TRBJ2-1; 10 nucleotides line up with TRBD1. V gave up 5 bases and J gave up 6 bases; unmatched junction bases: 19. Germline V CDR1 and CDR2: MGHDK, SYGVNS. The CDR3 covers 19 residues. The CDR3 DNA reads as TGTGCCAGCAGTCAGACGGGACAGGGGACGGTTGGGAAACTCAATGAGCAGTTCTTC. Translated: CASSQTGQGTVGKLNEQFF.

V is TRBV4-1 and J is TRBJ1-1; TRBD1 matches 8 bases. The CDR3 sequence is 16 residues long. CDR1 and CDR2 from the germline V gene are MGHRA and YSYEKL. Unmatched junction bases numbered 17, after V lost 3 bases and J lost 11 bases. The CDR3 region is CASSQMGDRIVGGAFF. CDR3 DNA: TGCGCCAGCAGCCAGATGGGGGACAGGATCGTCGGCGGGGCTTTCTTT.

This chain links TRBV20-1 with TRBJ2-1; TRBD2 matches 9 bases. Germline CDR1 reads DFQATT; CDR2 reads SNEGSKA (reference sequence). This CDR3 contains 16 residues. V shed 0 bases, J shed 4 bases, and the junction held 7 bases outside the gene matches. CDR3 sequence (DNA): TGCAGTGCTAGAGATCACCAGCGGGAGGATTACAATGAGCAGTTCTTC. This translates into CSARDHQREDYNEQFF.

Comments on this clonotype: One junction end does not reproduce the germline sequence, and a read error may be involved. The chain carries TRBV7-2 and TRBJ2-7; D is possibly TRBD1 or TRBD2 (5 bases each). The germline CDR1 and CDR2 sequences are SGHTA and FQGNSA. This CDR3 contains 17 residues. As DNA, the CDR3 is TGTGCCAGCAGCTTAGCGTTCGATTTTGGGGGAGCCTACGGGCAGTACTTC. As protein: CASSLAFDFGGAYGQYF.

This clonotype has a count of ten or more. With a much larger clone just one base away, this may be a read error. The chain couples TRBV7-2 to TRBJ2-7; weak D call: TRBD2 (5 bases). CDR1 SGHTA and CDR2 FQGNSA come from the germline V gene. Trimming removed 2 bases at V and 7 bases at J, with 15 bases between. The length of the CDR3 is 14 residues. The CDR3 protein is CASSLTLGVYEQYF. For the CDR3, the DNA is TGTGCCAGCAGCTTAACCCTCGGGGTCTATGAGCAGTACTTC.

The CDR3 loop reads CASSPDLAQETQYF. The CDR3 coding sequence is TGTGCCAGCAGCCCGGATCTAGCCCAAGAGACCCAGTACTTC. This chain joins TRBV14 and TRBJ2-5, with D possibly matching TRBD2 (5 bases). Germline V gene lookup returns CDR1 SGHDN and CDR2 FVKESK. Trimming cost V 4 bases and J 1 base, with 10 bases left between them. CDR3 size: 14 residues.

The rearrangement joins TRBV5-1 to TRBJ2-1; 7 positions agree with TRBD1. Germline V CDR1 and CDR2: SGHRS, YFSETQ. CDR3 size: 14 residues. V was clipped by 4 bases and J by 15 bases; unmatched bases: 16. The CDR3 spells CASSPGTVRERRFF. The CDR3 nucleotides read TGCGCCAGCAGCCCCGGGACAGTTCGGGAACGTCGGTTCTTC. Filled out from reference TRBV5-1 and TRBJ2-1, the complete variable domain reads KAGVTQTPRYLIKTRGQQVTLSCSPISGHRSVSWYQQTPGQGLQFLFEYFSETQRNKGNFPGRFSGRQFSNSRSEMNVSTLELGDSALYLCASSPGTVRERRFFGPGTRLTVL.

The chain has TRBV2 and TRBJ1-2; 9 bases are a match to TRBD1. After removal of 0 bases from V and 6 bases from J, the junction contained 17 bases not matched to a gene. This CDR3 has 19 amino acids. The germline V gene encodes CDR1 SNHLY and CDR2 FYNNEI. The CDR3 bases are TGTGCCAGCAGTGAAGCGCTTGTTATTGACCCCCGGACAGGGGATGGCTACACCTTC. As protein: CASSEALVIDPRTGDGYTF.

The chain has TRBV5-6 and TRBJ2-5; 9 nucleotides agree with TRBD2. The DNA matches TRBJ2-7 better at its end, which makes the J call doubtful. From germline, CDR1 is SGHDT and CDR2 YYEEEE. CDR3 length: 15 residues. The CDR3: CASSLKVAGADEQYF. CDR3 bases: TGTGCCAGCAGCTTGAAGGTAGCGGGAGCTGACGAGCAGTACTTC.

The V gene is TRBV4-2, the J gene TRBJ2-7; 10 bases agree with TRBD2. Germline lookup yields CDR1 LGHNA and CDR2 YNFKEQ. The CDR3 loop spans 15 amino acids. V gave up 2 bases and J gave up 5 bases; unmatched junction bases: 6. CDR3 residues: CASSQLGLAPHEQYF. As DNA, the CDR3 is TGTGCCAGCAGCCAACTGGGACTAGCGCCACACGAGCAGTACTTC.

The chain is built from TRBV5-8 and TRBJ1-5; no reliable D call. Germline-derived CDR1 and CDR2 are SGHTS and YDEGEE. The CDR3 sequence is 14 residues long. Between the trimmed V and J ends, which lost 1 base and 3 bases, there was a span of 8 bases. CDR3 region: CASSLRGDNQPQHF. The CDR3 nucleotides are TGTGCCAGCAGCTTGCGTGGGGACAATCAGCCCCAGCATTTT.

This CDR3 reads CASRNRGSGTDTQYF. In nucleotides, the CDR3 is TGCGCCAGTCGAAACAGGGGTAGTGGCACAGATACGCAGTATTTT. The V call is TRBV5-1, the J call TRBJ2-3; TRBD1 agrees at 7 bases. Germline CDR1 and CDR2: SGHRS and YFSETQ. The CDR3 spans 15 residues. Trimming cost V 8 bases and J 1 base; bases outside gene matches: 10.

The rearrangement uses TRBV20-1 and TRBJ1-2; D perhaps matches TRBD1 (5 bases). V lost 6 bases to trimming and J lost 6 bases, with 11 bases between them. The CDR3 runs 11 residues. Germline CDR1 DFQATT, CDR2 SNEGSKA (reference sequence). CDR3 sequence: CSATGGDGYTF. CDR3 DNA sequence: TGCAGTGCCACAGGCGGGGATGGCTACACCTTC.

This chain links TRBV5-1 with TRBJ1-2; D gene ambiguous. V was cut by 0 bases and J by 6 bases, with 9 bases left in between. The CDR3 is 13 amino acids. CDR1 is SGHRS, CDR2 YFSETQ, per germline. The CDR3 sequence: CASSLEMRDGYTF. For the CDR3, the DNA is TGCGCCAGCAGCTTGGAAATGAGAGATGGCTACACCTTC. Full variable domain (remainder filled in from reference TRBV5-1 and TRBJ1-2): KAGVTQTPRYLIKTRGQQVTLSCSPISGHRSVSWYQQTPGQGLQFLFEYFSETQRNKGNFPGRFSGRQFSNSRSEMNVSTLELGDSALYLCASSLEMRDGYTFGSGTRLTVV.